This T cell receptor beta chain was profiled in a study of response to subunit inactivated influenza vaccine. General study results and limits: It was the authors' suggestion that each seasonal influenza vaccination recruits few new T cells.

V gave up 1 base and J gave up 0 bases, with 4 bases separating them. CDR3 size: 15 residues. The V gene's germline CDR1 is LGHNA and CDR2 YNFKEQ. For this clonotype: The antigen is undetermined.

One entry per CDR3 protein, called by TCRdb with MiXCR from the RT-PCR reads. The data contain about 310,000 distinct CDR3 sequences, approximately 21% of them singletons. The chain employs TRBV4-2 and TRBJ2-6; D ambiguous. This TCR derives from a man between 50 and 69 years old who received an inactivated influenza vaccine. The sample consisted of PBMCs from blood, taken approximately 20 months after vaccination. In DNA, the CDR3 is TGTGCCAGCAGCCAAGTGAGCTCTGGGGCCAACGTCCTGACTTTC. It specifies CASSQVSSGANVLTF.